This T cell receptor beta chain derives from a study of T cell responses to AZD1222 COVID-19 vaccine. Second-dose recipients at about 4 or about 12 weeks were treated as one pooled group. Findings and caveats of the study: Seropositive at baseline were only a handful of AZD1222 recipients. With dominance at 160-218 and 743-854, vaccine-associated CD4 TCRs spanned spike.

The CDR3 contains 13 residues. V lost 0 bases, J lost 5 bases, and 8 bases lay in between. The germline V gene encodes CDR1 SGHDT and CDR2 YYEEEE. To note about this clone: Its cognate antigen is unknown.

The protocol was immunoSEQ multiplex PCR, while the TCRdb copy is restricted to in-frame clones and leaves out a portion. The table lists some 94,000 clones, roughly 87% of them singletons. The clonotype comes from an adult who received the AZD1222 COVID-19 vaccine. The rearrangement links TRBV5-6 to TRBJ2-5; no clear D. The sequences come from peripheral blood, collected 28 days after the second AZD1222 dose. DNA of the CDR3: TGTGCCAGCAGCTTGGGAGGCCAGGAGACCCAGTACTTC. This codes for CASSLGGQETQYF.